This T cell receptor beta chain was found in a study of Graves' ophthalmopathy and Graves' hyperthyroidism. Study observations and caveats: Sensitivity reached approximately 85% and specificity approximately 81% for a 13-signature model separating ophthalmopathy from stable hyperthyroidism. Most thyroid clonotypes expanded beyond 0.001 frequency were also found in blood.

This clonotype was found many times. Its matching antigen is unknown. RNA transcripts yielded amplified TCR beta CDR3 regions. Second-round multiplex PCR came after a first-round RT-PCR that employed HTBI primers. TCRdb ran MiXCR on the multiplex PCR reads and lists one entry per CDR3 protein. The sample has roughly 400,000 distinct CDR3 sequences; about 17% are singletons. The diagnosis was founded upon clinical symptoms, serum thyroxine, TRAb, thyroid ultrasound and orbital computed tomography. The sequencing sample was made of peripheral blood. The sequence came from an adult woman with stable Graves' hyperthyroidism.

Here the CDR3 reads CASSHPSGGFYGYTF. The CDR3 DNA reads TGTGCCAGCAGCCATCCCTCAGGGGGTTTCTATGGCTACACCTTC. V is TRBV3-1 and J is TRBJ1-2; the match to TRBD1 covers 7 bases. The junction had 8 bases not matched to a gene; V was cut back by 3 bases and J by 4 bases. The V gene's germline CDR1 is LGHDT and CDR2 YNNKEL (reference sequence). The CDR3 has 15 residues.